These 15 T cell receptor beta chains were sequenced from one sample in a study of T-cell memory formation after mild COVID-19. One entry per CDR3 protein results from TCRdb running MiXCR on the 5' RACE reads. The sample lists under 200,000 distinct CDR3 sequences, 10% to 15% occurring once. Sequenced: PBMCs or a T cell subset sorted from them (not recorded which). The receptors stem from a man aged 18 to 29 who had mild COVID-19 (a few samples of this study predate the infection). Cell type and time point are not known.

Note on this clonotype: A clone one base away is much larger, so this may be a read error. This chain links TRBV7-9 with TRBJ2-5; tentatively, D is TRBD1 (5 bases). The CDR3 has 13 amino acids. Per germline, CDR1 SEHNR and CDR2 FQNEAQ (reference sequence). As DNA, the CDR3 is TGTGCCAGCAGTGCGACAGACCAAGAGACCCATTACTTC. This gives the protein CASSATDQETHYF.

This clonotype was found a few times. This rearrangement joins TRBV19 to TRBJ1-6; TRBD1 might be the D (5 bases). CDR1 LNHDA and CDR2 SQIVND come from the germline V gene (reference sequence). V lost 9 bases and J 6 bases, leaving 9 bases between the germline ends. The CDR3 loop spans 12 amino acids. CDR3 loop: CASGGGNSPLHF. The CDR3 region has the DNA TGTGCCAGCGGGGGAGGTAATTCACCCCTCCACTTT.

This clonotype was counted many times. The chain uses TRBV7-2 and TRBJ2-7; 8 positions match TRBD2. CDR1 and CDR2 from the germline V gene are SGHTA and FQGNSA. This CDR3 has 14 amino acids. With V trimmed by 6 bases and J by 6 bases, 10 bases remained unmatched. The CDR3 region is CASSTVGAGGEQYF. CDR3 DNA sequence: TGTGCCAGCAGTACCGTTGGTGCGGGGGGCGAGCAGTACTTC.

The rearrangement joins TRBV6-2 or TRBV6-3 to TRBJ1-6; no definite D call. V was clipped by 6 bases and J by 11 bases, with 29 bases between them. The length of the CDR3 is 18 residues. CDR1 is MNHEY and CDR2 is SVGEGT in the germline V gene. CDR3 loop: CASSLSVPHFLRRTPLHF. The CDR3 DNA is TGTGCCAGCAGCCTGTCGGTACCCCATTTCCTCCGGCGGACACCCCTCCACTTT.

This clonotype was seen a handful of times. The V and J genes are TRBV6-6 and TRBJ2-7; TRBD1 matches 9 bases. The CDR3 contains 17 residues. The junction had 15 bases not matched to a gene; V was cut back by 0 bases and J by 9 bases. Germline V gene sequence: CDR1 MNHNY, CDR2 SVGAGI (reference sequence). This CDR3 reads CASSYSGPGTGTRAQYF. DNA of the CDR3: TGTGCCAGCAGTTACTCAGGGCCCGGGACAGGGACGAGGGCGCAGTACTTC.

This clonotype was counted only a few times. The rearrangement joins TRBV24-1 to TRBJ2-3; D unclear. The germline V gene has CDR1 KGHDR and CDR2 SFDVKD. The CDR3 extends over 15 amino acids. The ends were cut back, 4 bases at V and 3 bases at J, with 13 bases in the middle. The CDR3 reads CATSDHGTGTDTQYF. CDR3 in DNA: TGTGCCACCAGTGACCACGGAACCGGGACAGATACGCAGTATTTT.

This chain links TRBV2 with TRBJ2-3; D perhaps matches TRBD2 (6 bases). V shed 9 bases and J shed 3 bases, with 13 bases lying between them. There are 13 residues in the CDR3. The germline V gene has CDR1 SNHLY and CDR2 FYNNEI. CDR3 bases: TGTGCCAGTGGACGGGGGAGTACAGATACGCAGTATTTT. This gives the protein CASGRGSTDTQYF.

This clonotype was seen a few times. The chain couples TRBV4-3 to TRBJ2-5, with D perhaps TRBD1 (6 bases). This CDR3 region has 15 residues. The ends were cut back, 4 bases at V and 2 bases at J, with 14 bases in the middle. CDR1 is LGHNA, CDR2 YSLEER, per germline. In nucleotides, the CDR3 is TGCGCCAGCAGCCCGGAGTCGACAGGACAAGAGACCCAGTACTTC. Residues: CASSPESTGQETQYF.

The chain couples TRBV3-1 to TRBJ2-7, with unresolved D. The CDR3 spans 12 residues. Trimming took 0 bases from V and 7 from J, leaving 7 bases between them. Germline CDR1 and CDR2: LGHDT and YNNKEL (reference sequence). This CDR3 is CASSQESREQYF. Here the CDR3 DNA reads TGTGCCAGCAGCCAAGAATCACGGGAGCAGTACTTC.

There are a few counts of this clonotype. V is TRBV27 and J is TRBJ1-2; tentatively, D is TRBD1 (5 bases). The CDR3 length is 14 residues. V lost 5 bases, J lost 3 bases, and 13 bases lay in between. Germline loops: CDR1 MNHEY, CDR2 SMNVEV (reference sequence). CDR3 coding DNA: TGTGCCAGCAGTCCCCGGCGGGGCGACTATGGCTACACCTTC. Its translation: CASSPRRGDYGYTF.

In its sample, this clonotype was seen a few times. The chain joins TRBV19 to TRBJ2-1; TRBD2 might be the D (5 bases). The CDR3 spans 12 residues. The germline V and J ends were trimmed by 4 bases and 9 bases, with 10 bases remaining between them. The V gene's germline CDR1 is LNHDA and CDR2 SQIVND (reference sequence). The CDR3 nucleotides are TGTGCCAGTAGTACAGAGGGCCGTGAGCAGTTCTTC. It is translated as CASSTEGREQFF.

This clonotype has only a few counts. The CDR3 coding sequence is TGTGCCAGCAGCCAAGGGGTCGGGGGGGCCGCTGAGCAGTTCTTC. It is translated as CASSQGVGGAAEQFF. This chain joins TRBV3-1 and TRBJ2-1; TRBD2 matches at 8 bases. This CDR3 has 15 amino acids. The V gene end was trimmed by 1 base and the J gene end by 9 bases; junction bases not matched to a gene: 8. Germline CDR1 reads LGHDT; CDR2 reads YNNKEL (reference sequence).

This clonotype showed up many times. This rearrangement joins TRBV5-1 to TRBJ2-3, with 12 bases aligning to TRBD2. The CDR3 has 16 residues. V dropped 0 bases and J dropped 2; count of bases not matched to a gene: 1. CDR1 SGHRS and CDR2 YFSETQ come from the germline V gene. CDR3 residues: CASSLGLAGATDTQYF. The CDR3, as DNA: TGCGCCAGCAGCTTGGGACTAGCGGGGGCCACAGATACGCAGTATTTT. The full variable domain, completed using reference TRBV5-1 and TRBJ2-3, is KAGVTQTPRYLIKTRGQQVTLSCSPISGHRSVSWYQQTPGQGLQFLFEYFSETQRNKGNFPGRFSGRQFSNSRSEMNVSTLELGDSALYLCASSLGLAGATDTQYFGPGTRLTVL.

This clonotype was detected only a few times. J is TRBJ1-1 and V is TRBV18; TRBD1 aligns across 8 bases. Germline trimming cut 8 bases from V and 6 bases from J; bases unmatched to any gene: 8. This CDR3 comprises 13 residues. The germline V gene encodes CDR1 KGHSH and CDR2 LQKENI. CDR3 residues: CASRIGQGSEAFF. The DNA of the CDR3 is TGTGCCAGCCGTATTGGACAGGGCTCTGAAGCTTTCTTT.

This clonotype showed up just a few times. The genes are TRBV5-4 and TRBJ2-7; a weak D match, TRBD2 (6 bases). CDR3 length: 15 residues. From germline, CDR1 is SGHNT and CDR2 YYREEE (reference sequence). V shed 5 bases and J shed 2 bases, with 17 bases lying between them. The CDR3: CASSDGGWRPYEQYF. The CDR3 bases are TGTGCCAGCAGTGACGGGGGTTGGAGGCCCTACGAGCAGTACTTC.